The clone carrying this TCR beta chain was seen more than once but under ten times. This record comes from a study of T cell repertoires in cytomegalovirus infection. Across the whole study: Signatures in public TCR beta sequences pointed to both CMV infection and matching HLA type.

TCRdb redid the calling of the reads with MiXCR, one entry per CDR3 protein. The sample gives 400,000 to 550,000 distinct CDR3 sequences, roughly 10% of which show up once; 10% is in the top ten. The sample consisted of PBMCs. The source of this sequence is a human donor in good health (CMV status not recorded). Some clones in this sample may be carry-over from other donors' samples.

The CDR3 sequence: CASSLFEGGNTDTQYF. The CDR3 DNA reads as TGTGCCAGCAGCTTATTTGAGGGGGGTAACACAGATACGCAGTATTTT. The chain joins TRBV7-9 to TRBJ2-3; D assignment may be TRBD1 or TRBD2 (6 bases each). The CDR3 totals 16 residues. V was trimmed by 2 bases and J by 2 bases, leaving 14 bases between them. The germline V gene has CDR1 SEHNR and CDR2 FQNEAQ (reference sequence).